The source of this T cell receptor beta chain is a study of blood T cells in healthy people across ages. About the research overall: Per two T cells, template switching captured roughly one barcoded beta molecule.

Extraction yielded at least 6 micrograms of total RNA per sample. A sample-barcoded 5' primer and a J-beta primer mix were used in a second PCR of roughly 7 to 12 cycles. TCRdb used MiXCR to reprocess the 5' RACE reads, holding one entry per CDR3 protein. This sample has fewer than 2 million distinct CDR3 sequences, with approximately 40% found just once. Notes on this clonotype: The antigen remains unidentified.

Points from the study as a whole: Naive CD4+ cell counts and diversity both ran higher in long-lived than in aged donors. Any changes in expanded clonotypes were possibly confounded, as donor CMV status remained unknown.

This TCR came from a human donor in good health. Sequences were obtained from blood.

CDR3 amino acids: CASSVAVSGTEAFF. CDR3 nucleotide sequence: TGTGCCAGCAGCGTAGCGGTGTCCGGGACTGAAGCTTTCTTT. The chain is built from TRBV9 and TRBJ1-1; no firm D call. Trimming shortened V by 0 bases and J by 5 bases, and 11 bases separated the two germline ends. Germline lookup yields CDR1 SGDLS and CDR2 YYNGEE. The CDR3 has 14 amino acids.